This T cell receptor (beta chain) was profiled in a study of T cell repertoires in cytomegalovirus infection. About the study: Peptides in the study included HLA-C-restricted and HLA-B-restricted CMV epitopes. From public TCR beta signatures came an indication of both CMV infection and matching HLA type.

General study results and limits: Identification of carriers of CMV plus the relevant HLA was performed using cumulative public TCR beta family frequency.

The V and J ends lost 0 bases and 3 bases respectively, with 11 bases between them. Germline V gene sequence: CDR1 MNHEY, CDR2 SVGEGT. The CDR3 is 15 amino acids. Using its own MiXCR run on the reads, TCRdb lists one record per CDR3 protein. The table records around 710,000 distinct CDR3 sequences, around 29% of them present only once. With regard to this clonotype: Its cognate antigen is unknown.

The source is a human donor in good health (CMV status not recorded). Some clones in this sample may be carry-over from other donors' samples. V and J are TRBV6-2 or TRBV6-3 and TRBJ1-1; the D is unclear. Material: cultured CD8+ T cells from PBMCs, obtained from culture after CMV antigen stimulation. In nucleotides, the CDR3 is TGTGCCAGCAGTTACTCGAAGGGTTTACACACTGAAGCTTTCTTT. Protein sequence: CASSYSKGLHTEAFF.